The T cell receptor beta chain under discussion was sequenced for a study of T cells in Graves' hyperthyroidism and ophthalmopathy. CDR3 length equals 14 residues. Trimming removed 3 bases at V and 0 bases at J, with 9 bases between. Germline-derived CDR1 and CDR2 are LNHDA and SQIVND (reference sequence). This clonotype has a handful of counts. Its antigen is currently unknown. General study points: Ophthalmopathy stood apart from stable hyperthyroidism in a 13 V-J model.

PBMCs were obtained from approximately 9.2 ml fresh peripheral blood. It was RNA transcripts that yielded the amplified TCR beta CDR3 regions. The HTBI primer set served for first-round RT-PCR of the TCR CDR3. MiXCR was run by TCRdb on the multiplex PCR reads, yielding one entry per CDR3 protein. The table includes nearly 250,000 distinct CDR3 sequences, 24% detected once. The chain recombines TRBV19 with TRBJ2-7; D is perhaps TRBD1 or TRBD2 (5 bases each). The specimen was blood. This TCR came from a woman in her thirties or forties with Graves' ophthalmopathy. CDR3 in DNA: TGTGCCAGTAGTATTGAGGGGAGCTCCTACGAGCAGTACTTC. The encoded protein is CASSIEGSSYEQYF.